This T cell receptor beta chain was sequenced for a study of cytotoxic CD8 clonotypes in ibrutinib-treated CLL. The CDR3 runs 13 residues. Per germline, CDR1 MGHRA and CDR2 YSYEKL. J was trimmed by 9 bases and V by 3 bases; bases with no gene match: 3. Some clones are missing from TCRdb's copy, which holds only in-frame ones; the method was immunoSEQ multiplex PCR. The sample records under 200,000 clones, under 90% being singletons. This clonotype was obtained from a human donor with chronic lymphocytic leukemia. Sequences were derived from PBMCs, sampled after 24 months of ibrutinib treatment. The chain has TRBV4-1 and TRBJ2-1, with 9 nucleotides matching TRBD2. CDR3 protein: CASSHGTSSEQFF. Written as DNA, the CDR3 is TGCGCCAGCAGCCACGGGACTAGCAGTGAGCAGTTCTTC.